This is a list of T cell receptor beta chains from one sample in a study of monozygotic twins with inflammatory bowel disease. Following a re-call of the 5' RACE reads, TCRdb has one entry per CDR3 protein and lacks DNA. The sample spans 300,000 to 400,000 distinct CDR3 sequences; the ten largest clones claim around 2%. Sequencing was carried out using blood. The receptors were sampled from a human donor with ulcerative colitis or Crohn's disease, or a healthy co-twin of an affected twin (not recorded which). Both conserved end residues are part of each CDR3.

V gene	J gene	CDR3 protein
TRBV5-4	TRBJ2-7	CASSLSMGSSYEQYF
TRBV27	TRBJ2-7	CASSFRQGIGSSYEQYF
TRBV12-3/TRBV12-4	TRBJ1-3	CASSLRGNPASGNTIYF
TRBV3-1	TRBJ2-3	CASSLFTSGKKSDTQYF
TRBV20-1	TRBJ2-7	CSATLAGAVEQYF
TRBV12-3/TRBV12-4	TRBJ2-5	CASRRGGGETQYF
TRBV29-1	TRBJ1-2	CSAVLGSNYGYTF
TRBV20-1	TRBJ1-2	CSARDRSGYGYTF
TRBV7-6	TRBJ2-1	CASSSNPGQDEQFF
TRBV24-1	TRBJ2-1	CATSDRPDNEQFF
TRBV5-1	TRBJ2-2	CASTVTSGELFF
TRBV12-3/TRBV12-4	TRBJ2-1	CASNQRASVEQFF
TRBV3-1	TRBJ2-1	CASSITTGVREQFF
TRBV10-3	TRBJ1-2	CAIGQGLVYGYTF
TRBV15	TRBJ1-2	CATSTGRQGGNYGYTF
TRBV7-8	TRBJ2-1	CASSLLTLAENNEQFF
TRBV7-2	TRBJ1-2	CASKSPRGQASGYTF
TRBV20-1	TRBJ2-3	CSAGRGGTDTQYF
TRBV20-1	TRBJ2-5	CSASRGSGRAETQYF
TRBV7-2	TRBJ2-4	CASSLVGTELLNIQYF
TRBV7-8	TRBJ1-5	CASSLVLNSNQPQHF
TRBV3-1	TRBJ2-5	CASSQRGGGSQETQYF
TRBV28	TRBJ2-2	CASSLWRLAGGPGELFF
TRBV12-3/TRBV12-4	TRBJ2-5	CASSQGATSLVETQYF
TRBV4-1	TRBJ2-7	CASSSPPAGVWEQYF
TRBV7-2	TRBJ2-1	CASSPRPTGAQGSEQFF
TRBV7-2	TRBJ2-1	CASRDQSGGMGNEQFF
TRBV3-1	TRBJ2-5	CASTTQETQYF
TRBV24-1	TRBJ2-3	CATSDPPRDTQYF
TRBV10-2	TRBJ2-7	CASRRQGLSYEQYF
TRBV19	TRBJ2-6	CASIQAGSGANVLTF
TRBV29-1	TRBJ2-7	CSGRTSGTYEQYF
TRBV3-1	TRBJ2-7	CASSQPVDDPYEQYF
TRBV20-1	TRBJ2-1	CSARVIGYEQFF
TRBV27	TRBJ2-6	CASTQNLGANVLTF
TRBV4-3	TRBJ2-1	CASSQELTGGTYNEQFF
TRBV29-1	TRBJ1-2	CSVERSANYGYTF
TRBV10-3	TRBJ2-1	CAISPDRDNEQFF
TRBV11-2	TRBJ1-4	CASSLVSPWGQGTDNEKLFF
TRBV7-9	TRBJ2-5	CASSLVGTGQETQYF
TRBV3-1	TRBJ2-3	CASSQESASGGALATQYF
TRBV29-1	TRBJ2-1	CSASLGLADNEQFF
TRBV12-3/TRBV12-4	TRBJ1-3	CASTTFSGNTIYF
TRBV4-2	TRBJ2-2	CASSQGLDSHTNTGELFF
TRBV2	TRBJ2-1	CASSESLSEQFF
TRBV5-1	TRBJ2-7	CASSPSGKSGEQYF
TRBV11-1	TRBJ2-1	CASSGAWGGAGGNNEQFF
TRBV15	TRBJ2-3	CATSKGLEGTDTQYF
TRBV20-1	TRBJ1-2	CSAVRGLGGYTF
TRBV20-1	TRBJ1-4	CSASQGAAEKLFF
TRBV6-2/TRBV6-3	TRBJ2-1	CASSPAYNEQFF
TRBV11-2	TRBJ1-2	CASSLQNSGPFYTF
TRBV24-1	TRBJ2-5	CATSDLEEGTQYF
TRBV12-3/TRBV12-4	TRBJ2-1	CASKLDRGRYNEQFF
TRBV4-1	TRBJ2-7	CASSQERTSSREQYF
TRBV25-1	TRBJ2-1	CASSSGNEQFF
TRBV3-1	TRBJ2-1	CASSQVRNNEQFF
TRBV7-2	TRBJ2-7	CASGGTGGWEQYF
TRBV9	TRBJ1-4	CASSAGGGGKLFF